This T cell receptor (beta chain) appears in the sequencing data of a study of OX40 agonist ivuxolimab in advanced cancers. Assay: immunoSEQ multiplex PCR; the TCRdb copy retains only in-frame clones and omits some. Among roughly 69,000 clones listed, 87% were seen once. The ends were cut back, 3 bases at V and 8 bases at J, with 13 bases in the middle. The CDR3 length is 13 residues. Germline V gives CDR1 SEHNR, CDR2 FQNEAQ (reference sequence). J is TRBJ1-1 and V is TRBV7-9; TRBD1 is a possible D gene (6 bases). The sample consisted of CD4+ or CD8+ T cells sorted from blood, taken in a trial of the OX40 agonist ivuxolimab. This TCR derives from an adult with an advanced solid tumor such as melanoma, head and neck, liver or kidney cancer. For the CDR3, the DNA is TGTGCCAGCAGCTTCCTGGACAGACGAGAAGCTTTCTTT. This translates into CASSFLDRREAFF.